Listed here are 9 T cell receptor beta chains from one sample, sequenced in a study of shared clonotypes between healthy human individuals. Terminally differentiated effector memory CD45RA+ cells were excluded by CCR7 positive selection of CD45RO-negative cells. The method was immunoSEQ multiplex PCR; TCRdb's version includes in-frame clones alone and lacks a portion of them. Found here are approximately 810,000 clones, nearly 95% of them singletons; the top ten hold 24%. Sequencing was done on a sample of naive CD8+ T cells sorted from blood. These receptors all come from a man aged 25-45 years in good health.

J is TRBJ1-1 and V is TRBV7-8; perhaps TRBD1 as D (5 bases). Germline assignment: CDR1 SGHVS and CDR2 FQNEAQ. V lost 6 bases and J 0 bases, leaving 11 bases between the germline ends. This CDR3 comprises 14 residues. Written as DNA, the CDR3 is TGTGCCAGCAGAGGGGTGGGGGTGAACACTGAAGCTTTCTTT. This encodes CASRGVGVNTEAFF.

The J gene is TRBJ2-7, the V gene TRBV5-3, with D possibly matching TRBD2 (6 bases). TRBV5-3 is assigned to the ORF class and has an uncertain function. The CDR3 has 17 amino acids. Between the trimmed V and J ends, which lost 1 base and 0 bases, there was a span of 17 bases. In DNA, the CDR3 is TGTGCCAGAAGCTTGAGACAACCGGGAGTGAGCTCCTACGAGCAGTACTTC. Encoded protein: CARSLRQPGVSSYEQYF.

The chain is built from TRBV4-1 and TRBJ1-2, with D perhaps TRBD1 (6 bases). V was clipped by 0 bases and J by 4 bases, with 12 bases between them. The CDR3 covers 15 residues. Per the germline V gene, CDR1 is MGHRA and CDR2 is YSYEKL. CDR3 region: CASSQDATGSYGYTF. CDR3 coding DNA: TGCGCCAGCAGCCAAGATGCGACAGGCTCCTATGGCTACACCTTC.

In DNA form, the CDR3 reads TGTGCCAGCAGTTTCCGGGACTCGGGGGCAGATACGCAGTATTTT. Residues: CASSFRDSGADTQYF. The chain employs TRBV27 and TRBJ2-3; D is possibly TRBD2 (6 bases). Trimming removed 3 bases from V and 4 bases from J, with 14 bases in between. The V gene's germline CDR1 is MNHEY and CDR2 SMNVEV (reference sequence). CDR3 length: 15 residues.

V and J are TRBV7-9 and TRBJ2-7, with a weak D call TRBD2 (6 bases). Trimming removed 0 bases at V and 5 bases at J, with 17 bases between. CDR1 is SEHNR, CDR2 FQNEAQ, per germline (reference sequence). CDR3 length: 16 residues. The CDR3 reads CASSLAISGLLDEQYF. The CDR3 nucleotides read TGTGCCAGCAGCTTAGCTATCAGCGGGTTATTAGACGAGCAGTACTTC. Together with reference TRBV7-9 and TRBJ2-7, the CDR3 gives the full variable domain: DTGVSQNPRHKITKRGQNVTFRCDPISEHNRLYWYRQTLGQGPEFLTYFQNEAQLEKSRLLSDRFSAERPKGSFSTLEIQRTEQGDSAMYLCASSLAISGLLDEQYFGPGTRLTVT.

V is TRBV29-1 and J is TRBJ2-7; 9 bases are shared with TRBD2. CDR1 and CDR2 from the germline V gene are SQVTM and ANQGSEA. The CDR3 length is 15 residues. J gave up 2 bases and V 5 bases, and 10 bases lay outside the gene matches. Here the CDR3 reads CSVNVAGESTYEQYF. In DNA form, the CDR3 reads TGCAGCGTTAACGTAGCGGGGGAATCGACCTACGAGCAGTACTTC.

The chain joins TRBV6-1 to TRBJ2-3, with 10 bases aligning to TRBD1. Germline V lookup: CDR1 MNHNS, CDR2 SASEGT. J was trimmed by 2 bases and V by 2 bases; bases with no gene match: 4. CDR3 length: 16 residues. CDR3 bases: TGTGCCAGCAGTGAAATTGGGACAGGGGTCACAGATACGCAGTATTTT. Translated, it gives CASSEIGTGVTDTQYF.

The chain combines TRBV6-5 with TRBJ1-1, with TRBD1 as a possible D gene (5 bases). The germline CDR1 and CDR2 sequences are MNHEY and SVGAGI. The CDR3 has 13 amino acids. V was clipped by 9 bases and J by 2 bases, with 13 bases between them. CDR3 DNA: TGTGCCAGTATTGGGGGAGTAAACACTGAAGCTTTCTTT. Protein: CASIGGVNTEAFF.

This clone was observed a single time. This chain links TRBV11-2 with TRBJ2-1; 11 bases align to TRBD1. The CDR3 is 17 amino acids. The V segment lost 4 bases and the J segment 3 bases; nucleotides outside the gene matches: 8. Per germline, CDR1 SGHAT and CDR2 FQNNGV. CDR3 coding DNA: TGTGCCAGCAGCTGGTTTACCGGGACAGGGGGCTACAATGAGCAGTTCTTC. Translation gives CASSWFTGTGGYNEQFF.